The subject of this entry is one T cell receptor beta chain. The antigen is unknown. These data belong to a study of cytomegalovirus exposure and HLA in healthy donors. CDR3 length: 16 amino acids. From germline, CDR1 is SGHAT and CDR2 FQNNGV. The ends were cut back, 2 bases at V and 3 bases at J, with 17 bases in the middle. Using immunoSEQ multiplex PCR, the repertoire was profiled, and TCRdb retains in-frame clones only, with some absent. The data contain about 150,000 clones, 85% to 90% of them singletons. Study-wide results and limits: Reported performance of the classifier showed diagnosis of cytomegalovirus status with high specificity and sensitivity.

The gene calls are TRBV11-2 and TRBJ2-7; maybe TRBD1 (6 bases). The source of this sequence is a woman between 18 and 29 years old in good health and CMV-seropositive. Sequencing was carried out using PBMCs. CDR3 in DNA: TGTGCCAGCAGCTTAAATAGTGGTCAGGGGATCTACGAGCAGTACTTC. This encodes CASSLNSGQGIYEQYF. The whole variable domain, filled in from reference TRBV11-2 and TRBJ2-7, reads EAGVAQSPRYKIIEKRQSVAFWCNPISGHATLYWYQQILGQGPKLLIQFQNNGVVDDSQLPKDRFSAERLKGVDSTLKIQPAKLEDSAVYLCASSLNSGQGIYEQYFGPGTRLTVT.